This T cell receptor beta chain appears in the sequencing data of a study of T cells and copy number aberrations in small-cell lung cancer. Study outcomes and limitations: All specimens were formalin-fixed paraffin-embedded tissue, which is known to introduce sequencing artifacts. The study's sample size was small, so findings need validation.

A word on this clone: As yet, its antigen is unknown.

No donor received preoperative chemotherapy or radiotherapy, or immunotherapy before or after surgery. Normal lung tissue came from at least 2 cm beyond the tumor margin and showed no malignant cells. The data were produced by immunoSEQ multiplex PCR, yet TCRdb's version contains in-frame clones alone and is incomplete. In the table there are about 2,600 clones, 82% of which are singletons. V was clipped by 0 bases and J by 7 bases; unmatched bases: 8. CDR3 length equals 16 residues. Germline V gives CDR1 SGHRS, CDR2 YFSETQ. This TCR was sampled from a man aged 65 to 79 with small cell lung cancer. V and J are TRBV5-1 and TRBJ2-1; 9 nucleotides agree with TRBD2. Sequencing used normal tissue next to the tumor. The chain's CDR3 is CASSLEAAGGPNEQFF. The CDR3 DNA reads as TGCGCCAGCAGCTTGGAGGCGGCGGGAGGGCCGAATGAGCAGTTCTTC.